The 9 T cell receptor beta chains presented below share a single source sample, sequenced in a study of STAT3 mutations in large granular lymphocyte leukemia. Study-wide results and limits: At least one immunodominant TCR beta clonotype appeared in every T-cell large granular lymphocyte leukemia patient.

These TCRs' antigens remain unknown. Only in-frame clones appear in the TCRdb table, and some are missing; sequencing was by immunoSEQ multiplex PCR. The sample lists roughly 10,000 clones; roughly 90% were seen once. The specimen was peripheral blood mononuclear cells. The receptors derive from a man between 60 and 75 years old with T-cell large granular lymphocyte leukemia. Some clones in this sample may be carry-over from other donors' samples.

The rearrangement links TRBV12-5 to TRBJ1-1, with 9 bases fitting TRBD1. V shed 3 bases, J shed 1 base, and the junction held 3 bases outside the gene matches. This CDR3 comprises 15 residues. CDR1 is LGHNT and CDR2 is FRNRAP in the germline V gene. The DNA for the CDR3 is TGTGCTAGTGGTTTTAACAGGGGGCAGAACACTGAAGCTTTCTTT. Translated: CASGFNRGQNTEAFF.

The rearrangement uses TRBV28 and TRBJ1-2, with unresolved D. V was pared by 6 bases and J by 5 bases, with 10 bases between. Germline CDR1 MDHEN, CDR2 SYDVKM. The CDR3 totals 12 residues. The CDR3, as DNA: TGTGCCAGCAGCCTCCGCCTGTATGGCTACACCTTC. Amino acid sequence: CASSLRLYGYTF.

V and J are TRBV15 and TRBJ1-2, with D hard to call. Looked up from germline, CDR1 is LNHNV and CDR2 is YYDKDF (reference sequence). The CDR3 contains 14 residues. V lost 6 bases to trimming and J lost 7 bases, with 18 bases between them. The CDR3 region has the DNA TGTGCCACCAGTGAGAGATCGGGAGCAGGTGGCTACACCTTC. Translating gives CATSERSGAGGYTF. Based on the CDR3 plus reference TRBV15 and TRBJ1-2, the full variable domain is DAMVIQNPRYQVTQFGKPVTLSCSQTLNHNVMYWYQQKSSQAPKLLFHYYDKDFNNEADTPDNFQSRRPNTSFCFLDIRSPGLGDTAMYLCATSERSGAGGYTFGSGTRLTVV.

Only a few counts were recorded for this clone. This chain links TRBV28 with TRBJ2-7, with a possible D match to TRBD1 (7 bases). The CDR3 is 11 residues long. With 10 bases removed from V and 6 bases from J, the gap between germline ends came to 13 bases. The germline CDR1 and CDR2 sequences are MDHEN and SYDVKM. In DNA form, the CDR3 reads TGTGCCACCAGGGGGGCCCCCGAGCAGTACTTC. This gives the protein CATRGAPEQYF.

This chain joins TRBV18 and TRBJ1-5; no firm D call. Trimming stripped 4 bases from V and 3 bases from J, with 7 bases between. Germline-derived CDR1 and CDR2 are KGHSH and LQKENI. This CDR3 comprises 13 residues. The CDR3 nucleotides are TGTGCCAGCTCACGAGAGGACAATCAGCCCCAGCATTTT. Residues: CASSREDNQPQHF.

This clone occurred once. The rearrangement uses TRBV19 and TRBJ2-1, with 7 bases identical to TRBD2. This CDR3 comprises 16 residues. J was trimmed by 10 bases and V by 7 bases; bases with no gene match: 19. In germline, CDR1 is LNHDA, CDR2 SQIVND (reference sequence). CDR3 sequence reads: CASMGMGEIAGREQFF. For the CDR3, the DNA is TGTGCCAGTATGGGGATGGGAGAGATAGCGGGCAGGGAGCAGTTCTTC.

The chain recombines TRBV6-5 with TRBJ2-7; D possibly corresponds to TRBD1 (6 bases). Trimming shortened V by 11 bases and J by 2 bases, and 16 bases separated the two germline ends. The CDR3 totals 13 residues. The germline V gene encodes CDR1 MNHEY and CDR2 SVGAGI. The CDR3: CASKGQGTYEQYF. Written as DNA, the CDR3 is TGTGCCTCTAAAGGGCAGGGGACCTACGAGCAGTACTTC.

The chain recombines TRBV2 with TRBJ2-5; 10 positions agree with TRBD2. Germline V gene lookup returns CDR1 SNHLY and CDR2 FYNNEI. The CDR3 covers 16 residues. With 2 bases clipped from V and 4 bases from J, the junction kept 7 bases outside the gene matches. CDR3 DNA: TGTGCCAGCAGTGAATATGGGGCTAGCGGGAGAGAGACCCAGTACTTC. This translates into CASSEYGASGRETQYF.

The DNA of the CDR3 is TGCAGTGTGCCGGGGCCTGGGGGCACCTTC. Protein: CSVPGPGGTF. The V gene is TRBV20-1, the J gene TRBJ1-2, with D possibly TRBD1 on 5 matching bases. The CDR3 spans 10 residues. V lost 7 bases and J 13 bases, leaving 16 bases between the germline ends. The germline gives CDR1 DFQATT, CDR2 SNEGSKA (reference sequence).